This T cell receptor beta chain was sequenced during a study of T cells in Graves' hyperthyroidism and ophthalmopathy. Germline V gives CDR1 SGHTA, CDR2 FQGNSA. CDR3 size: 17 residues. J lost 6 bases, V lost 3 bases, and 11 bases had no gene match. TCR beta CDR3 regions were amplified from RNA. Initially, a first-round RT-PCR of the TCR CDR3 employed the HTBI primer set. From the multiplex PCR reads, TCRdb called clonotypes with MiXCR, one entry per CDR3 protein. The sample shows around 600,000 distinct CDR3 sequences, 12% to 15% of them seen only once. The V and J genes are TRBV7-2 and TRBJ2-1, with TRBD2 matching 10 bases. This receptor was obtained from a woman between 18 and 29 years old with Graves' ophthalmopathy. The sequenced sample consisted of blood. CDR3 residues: CASSLGPASGSGNEQFF. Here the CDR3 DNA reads TGTGCCAGCAGCTTGGGGCCTGCTAGCGGGAGTGGCAATGAGCAGTTCTTC.